Listed here is a single TCR beta chain. The assay was immunoSEQ multiplex PCR, and TCRdb's table has in-frame clones only and misses some. The sample lists 65,000 to 80,000 clones, approximately 83% occurring once. The CDR3 is 14 residues long. V lost 3 bases and J lost 2, with 9 bases in between. CDR1 and CDR2 (germline): SEHNR, FQNEAQ (reference sequence). This sample was taken from a study of OX40 agonist ivuxolimab in advanced cancers. This receptor was obtained from an adult with an advanced solid tumor such as melanoma, head and neck, liver or kidney cancer. The chain links TRBV7-9 to TRBJ2-3; no firm D call. The sample in question was CD4+ or CD8+ T cells sorted from blood, obtained in a trial of the OX40 agonist ivuxolimab. The CDR3 nucleotides are TGTGCCAGCAGCTTTATTTACCCCACAGATACGCAGTATTTT. Translation gives CASSFIYPTDTQYF.